Shown below are 14 T cell receptor beta chains from a single sample sequenced in a study of PD-L1 blockade in urothelial cancer. This table comes from immunoSEQ multiplex PCR, and its TCRdb copy is limited to in-frame clones, with some not included. The sample yields about 36,000 clones, around 33% seen once. Sequencing was performed on tumor tissue, taken before atezolizumab (anti-PD-L1) treatment. The receptors here all came from a man between 60 and 75 years old with urothelial cancer.

This clone was seen more than once but under ten times. V is TRBV7-5 and J is TRBJ2-3; TRBD2 is the table's D call, not checked against the DNA. TRBV7-5 is a documented pseudogene. The CDR3 sequence is 15 residues long. This CDR3 reads CASSFALGLAEPVPF. CDR3 bases: TGTGCCAGCAGCTTTGCACTGGGACTAGCGGAACCGGTCCCTTTT.

The chain uses TRBV11-3 and TRBJ2-5; D not certain. The germline V gene has CDR1 SGHNT and CDR2 YENEEA. V lost 5 bases and J lost 1, with 14 bases in between. The CDR3 is 15 amino acids. As DNA, the CDR3 is TGTGCCAGCAGCGCCGGGTTAAATCTCCAAGAGACCCAGTACTTC. Amino acids: CASSAGLNLQETQYF.

This clone was observed a few times. The gene calls are TRBV7-1 and TRBJ1-2; D uncertain. TRBV7-1 is an open reading frame whose function is uncertain. The CDR3 sequence is 13 residues long. V was cut by 4 bases and J by 1 base, with 7 bases left in between. The chain's CDR3 is CASSFELNYGYTF. DNA of the CDR3: TGTGCCAGCAGCTTCGAGCTTAACTATGGCTACACCTTC.

This clone was found many times. This chain connects TRBV9 to TRBJ1-3; D remains ambiguous. The CDR3 loop spans 14 amino acids. Germline V lookup: CDR1 SGDLS, CDR2 YYNGEE. Trimming cost V 3 bases and J 2 bases, with 9 bases left between them. The CDR3 loop is CASSAALAGNTIYF. The CDR3, as DNA: TGTGCCAGCAGCGCTGCCCTGGCTGGAAACACCATATATTTT.

In its sample, this clone was seen a few times. This rearrangement joins TRBV29-1 to TRBJ1-4; the D gene is possibly TRBD1 (5 bases). The CDR3 length is 14 residues. Germline-derived CDR1 and CDR2 are SQVTM and ANQGSEA. V lost 3 bases to trimming and J lost 7 bases, with 15 bases between them. In DNA form, the CDR3 reads TGCAGCGTTGAGATTGGGGGATCAAGTGAAAAACTGTTTTTT. The encoded protein is CSVEIGGSSEKLFF.

The chain couples TRBV19 to TRBJ2-2; D is unclear. The germline V and J ends were trimmed by 3 bases and 3 bases, with 11 bases remaining between them. Germline CDR1 LNHDA, CDR2 SQIVND (reference sequence). The CDR3 has 15 amino acids. The CDR3 DNA reads TGTGCCAGTAGTATCCCGGGCCACGACACCGGGGAGCTGTTTTTT. This codes for CASSIPGHDTGELFF. Based on the CDR3 plus reference TRBV19 and TRBJ2-2, the full variable domain is DGGITQSPKYLFRKEGQNVTLSCEQNLNHDAMYWYRQDPGQGLRLIYYSQIVNDFQKGDIAEGYSVSREKKESFPLTVTSAQKNPTAFYLCASSIPGHDTGELFFGEGSRLTVL.

This clone was seen only a few times. This rearrangement joins TRBV29-1 to TRBJ2-3, with 10 bases matching TRBD2. Germline V CDR1 and CDR2: SQVTM, ANQGSEA. The CDR3 covers 12 residues. With V trimmed by 7 bases and J by 7 bases, 5 bases remained unmatched. DNA for the CDR3: TGCAGCGGAGCGGGGGGGCCCCATACGCAGTATTTT. Translation: CSGAGGPHTQYF.

The genes are TRBV19 and TRBJ2-1, with 9 nucleotides matching TRBD2. CDR3 length: 16 residues. CDR1 LNHDA and CDR2 SQIVND come from the germline V gene (reference sequence). The V and J ends lost 4 bases and 3 bases, in that order; junction bases with no gene match: 7. The CDR3 DNA reads as TGTGCCAGTAGTAAGGCTAGCGGGACGATCTACAATGAGCAGTTCTTC. Protein sequence: CASSKASGTIYNEQFF.

At least ten counts were recorded for this clone. This chain connects TRBV6-8 to TRBJ2-7; possible D gene TRBD1, 6 bases. CDR3 length: 16 residues. Germline V gene data show CDR1 as MNHGY and CDR2 as SAAAGT. The V end was cut by 5 bases, the J end by 2 bases, with 19 bases between. The CDR3 bases are TGTGCCAGCAGTAACCTCGGACAGCAAGTCCCCTACGAGCAGTACTTC. Encoded protein: CASSNLGQQVPYEQYF.

This clone was counted between two and nine times. The CDR3 sequence is CASSLRVYGYTF. DNA for the CDR3: TGTGCCAGCAGTTTACGGGTCTATGGCTACACCTTC. The gene calls are TRBV28 and TRBJ1-2; D gene uncertain. This CDR3 has 12 amino acids. Germline V gene sequence: CDR1 MDHEN, CDR2 SYDVKM. The V end lost 2 bases, the J end lost 4 bases, and 5 bases lay between the germline ends.

Of note for this clone: The sample contains more than one DNA sequence encoding this CDR3. This chain connects TRBV5-1 to TRBJ2-5; TRBD2 might be the D (7 bases). V shed 7 bases and J shed 5 bases, with 18 bases lying between them. Germline V gives CDR1 SGHRS, CDR2 YFSETQ. The CDR3 sequence is 14 residues long. CDR3 DNA: TGCGCCAGCTCACGCCGAGGGGGGGAGGAGACCCAGTACTTC. Translated, it gives CASSRRGGEETQYF.

The table lists this clone with a few counts. CDR3 nucleotides: TGTGCCAGTAGTGTGGGCAAGGGGGTCACGAACACTGAAGCTTTCTTT. Amino acid sequence: CASSVGKGVTNTEAFF. The V and J genes are TRBV19 and TRBJ1-1; the D gene is possibly TRBD1 (6 bases). CDR1 LNHDA and CDR2 SQIVND come from the germline V gene (reference sequence). The CDR3 consists of 16 residues. V lost 5 bases and J lost 1, with 17 bases in between.

This clone appeared a few times. The germline gene is not matched at one end of the junction; a read error may be the cause. The same CDR3 arises from other DNA sequences in this sample as well. The J gene is TRBJ1-1, the V gene TRBV6-8; a weak D match, TRBD1 (5 bases). CDR1 is MNHGY and CDR2 is SAAAGT in the germline V gene. There are 14 residues in the CDR3. As DNA, the CDR3 is TGTGCTAGCAGTTACTCATTTACAGGTGCTGAAGCTTTCTTT. This encodes CASSYSFTGAEAFF.

Only a few counts were recorded for this clone. The chain joins TRBV7-7 to TRBJ2-2, with D possibly TRBD2 on 6 matching bases. Trimming removed 8 bases from V and 5 bases from J, with 15 bases in between. CDR3 length: 14 amino acids. The germline CDR1 and CDR2 sequences are SSHAT and FNYEAQ (reference sequence). CDR3 in amino acids: CASPGGAVTGELFF. The CDR3 DNA follows: TGTGCCAGCCCCGGGGGAGCGGTGACCGGGGAGCTGTTTTTT.